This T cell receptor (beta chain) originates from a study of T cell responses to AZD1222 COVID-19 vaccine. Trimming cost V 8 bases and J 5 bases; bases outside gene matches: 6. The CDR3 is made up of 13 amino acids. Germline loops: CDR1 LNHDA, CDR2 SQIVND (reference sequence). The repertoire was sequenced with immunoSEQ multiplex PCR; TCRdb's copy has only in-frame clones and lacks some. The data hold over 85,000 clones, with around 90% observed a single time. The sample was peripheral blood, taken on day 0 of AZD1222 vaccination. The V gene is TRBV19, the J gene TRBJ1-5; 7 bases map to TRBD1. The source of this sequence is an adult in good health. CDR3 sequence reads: CASSKQGYQPQHF. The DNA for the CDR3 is TGTGCCAGTTCCAAACAGGGGTATCAGCCCCAGCATTTT.